This record looks at one T cell receptor beta chain sequence and its context. Its specific antigen is unknown. No much larger clone exists at a distance of one base, and base qualities are not known. CDR1 and CDR2 were assigned from the germline V gene as LGHNA and YNFKEQ. The CDR3, from cysteine to phenylalanine, totals 17 residues. Solely the CDR3 DNA is kept, with 51 bases framed from the first base. The V end gives up 4 bases and the J end 3 bases, leaving 8 bases in the junction not matched to a gene. The sample originates from a study of cytomegalovirus exposure and HLA in healthy donors (dated 2017 in TCRdb). Study-wide context: A later analysis indicated that the roughly 120 validation repertoires were generated on the platform also employed for the approximately 700 repertoires of the first cohort. A separate validation cohort of 100 to 150 different subjects was used in addition to the approximately 700-subject first cohort. The study aimed to test whether signatures of past pathogen exposure could be identified by cataloging public T cell receptors. To predict cytomegalovirus infection status, the study combined high-throughput TCR immunosequencing, statistical association of individual TCRs with disease status, and machine learning.

The donors were included in the validation cohort of over a hundred subjects, a group kept apart from the approximately 690-subject first cohort. Summary of the overall study and its limitations: In the study, 164 TCR beta chains were listed as associated with cytomegalovirus. All 130 or so repertoires were used to score co-occurrence in the validation cohort in a later analysis, because that analysis had no HLA typing for the cohort. While some public TCRs were present in many individuals, most TCR sequences turned up only very rarely across donors. Subsequent analysis determined that TCRs grouped into clusters in the first cohort also showed a tendency toward co-occurrence across the 120 or so validation repertoires, and roughly 95% of cluster scores exceeded 0. A few of the identified cytomegalovirus-associated TCR beta chains were confirmed in vitro to be specific for cytomegalovirus antigens. The authors suggested that the approach could potentially be extended to other disease states and immunological phenotypes. The classifier was reported to diagnose cytomegalovirus status with high specificity and sensitivity in both the original cohort and the validation cohort.

The library relied on the immunoSEQ multiplex PCR assay. Per the source publication's procedure: To diagnose cytomegalovirus status from the catalog of TCR beta chain sequences, a statistical classification framework was built. TCRdb obtained this table from immuneACCESS and retained in-frame rearrangements with V and J assigned. These tables miss some clones; where compared with another copy, unresolved V genes account for less than half of the shortfall, and the remainder is unexplained. V and J calls and clone size come straight from that table; D and trimming were deduced from the DNA. In all, the sample holds more than 90,000 clones, and 80% to 90% of those were seen once. The ten most abundant clones make up roughly 4.4% of the sample.

The sequenced material came from PBMCs. The clonotype originates from a man aged 18 to 29 in good health and CMV-seropositive. This receptor chain uses TRBV4-2 and TRBJ2-1, with TRBD2 matching 11 junction bases. Here the CDR3 is given as CASSRELGTSGYNEQFF. The DNA sequence is as follows: TGTGCCAGCAGCCGGGAGCTCGGGACTAGCGGCTACAATGAGCAGTTCTTC.